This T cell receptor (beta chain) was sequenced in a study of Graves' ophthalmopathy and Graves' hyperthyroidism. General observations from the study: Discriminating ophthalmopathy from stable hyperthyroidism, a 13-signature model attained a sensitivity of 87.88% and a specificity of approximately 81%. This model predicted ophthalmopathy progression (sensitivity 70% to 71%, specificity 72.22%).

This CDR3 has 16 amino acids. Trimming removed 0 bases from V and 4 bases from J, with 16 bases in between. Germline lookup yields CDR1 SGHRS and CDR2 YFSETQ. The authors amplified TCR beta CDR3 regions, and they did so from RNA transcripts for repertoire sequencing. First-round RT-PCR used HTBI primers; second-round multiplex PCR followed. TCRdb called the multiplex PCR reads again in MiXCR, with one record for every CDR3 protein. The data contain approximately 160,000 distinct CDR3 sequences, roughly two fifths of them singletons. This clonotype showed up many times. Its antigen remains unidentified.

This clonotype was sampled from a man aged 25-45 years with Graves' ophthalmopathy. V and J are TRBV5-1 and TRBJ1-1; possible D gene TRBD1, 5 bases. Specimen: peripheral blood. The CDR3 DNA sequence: TGCGCCAGCAGCTTGGTACCTTCGGCAGGGATCACTGAAGCTTTCTTT. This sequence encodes CASSLVPSAGITEAFF.